There are many counts of the clone carrying this TCR beta chain. Its antigen is not identified. In TCRdb, the RT-PCR reads were re-called with MiXCR into one record per CDR3 protein. The data hold around 320,000 distinct CDR3 sequences, with 20% to 25% observed a single time. The sample originates from a study of response to subunit inactivated influenza vaccine. Study-wide findings and caveats: Few new T cells, the authors suggested, are recruited by each seasonal influenza vaccination.

The sequence was collected from a man in his fifties or sixties who received an inactivated influenza vaccine. The material sequenced was PBMCs from blood, taken about 20 months after vaccination.

CDR3 bases: TGCAGTGCCAAAGGCCAGGGCGCCTACACTGAAGCTTTCTTT. Translated: CSAKGQGAYTEAFF. The rearrangement joins TRBV20-1 to TRBJ1-1, with a weak D call TRBD1 (5 bases). This CDR3 spans 14 amino acids. Trimming took off 6 bases at V and 3 bases at J, with 17 bases between the two ends. CDR1 is DFQATT and CDR2 is SNEGSKA in the germline V gene (reference sequence).